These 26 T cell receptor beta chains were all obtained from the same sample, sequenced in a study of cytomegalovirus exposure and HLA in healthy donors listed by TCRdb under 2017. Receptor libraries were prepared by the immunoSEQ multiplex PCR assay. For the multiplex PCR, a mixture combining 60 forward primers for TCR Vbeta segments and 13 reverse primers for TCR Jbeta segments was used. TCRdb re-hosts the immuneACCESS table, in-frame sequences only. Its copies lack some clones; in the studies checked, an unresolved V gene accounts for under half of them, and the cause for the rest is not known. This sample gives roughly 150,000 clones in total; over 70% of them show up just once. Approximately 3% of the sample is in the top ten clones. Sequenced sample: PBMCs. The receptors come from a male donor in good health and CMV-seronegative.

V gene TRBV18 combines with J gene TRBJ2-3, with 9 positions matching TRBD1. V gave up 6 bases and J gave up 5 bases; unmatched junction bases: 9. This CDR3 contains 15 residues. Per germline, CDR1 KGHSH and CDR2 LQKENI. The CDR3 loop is CASSIGVTGGDTQYF. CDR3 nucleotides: TGTGCCAGCTCGATAGGTGTGACAGGGGGAGATACGCAGTATTTT.

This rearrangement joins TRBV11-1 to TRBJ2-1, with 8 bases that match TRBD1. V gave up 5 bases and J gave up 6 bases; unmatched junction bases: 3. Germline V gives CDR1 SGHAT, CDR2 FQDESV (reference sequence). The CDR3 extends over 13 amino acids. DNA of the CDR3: TGTGCCAGCAGCCCAGACAGGGGCAATGAGCAGTTCTTC. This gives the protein CASSPDRGNEQFF. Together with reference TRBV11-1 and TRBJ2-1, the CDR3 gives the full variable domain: EAEVAQSPRYKITEKSQAVAFWCDPISGHATLYWYRQILGQGPELLVQFQDESVVDDSQLPKDRFSAERLKGVDSTLKIQPAELGDSAMYLCASSPDRGNEQFFGPGTRLTVL.

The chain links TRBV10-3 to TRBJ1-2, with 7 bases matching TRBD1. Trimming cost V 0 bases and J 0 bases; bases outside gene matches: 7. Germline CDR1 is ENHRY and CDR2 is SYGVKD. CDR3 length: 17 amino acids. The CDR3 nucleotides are TGTGCCATCAGTGAGTCACTGTGGGACAGCCCTAACTATGGCTACACCTTC. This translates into CAISESLWDSPNYGYTF.

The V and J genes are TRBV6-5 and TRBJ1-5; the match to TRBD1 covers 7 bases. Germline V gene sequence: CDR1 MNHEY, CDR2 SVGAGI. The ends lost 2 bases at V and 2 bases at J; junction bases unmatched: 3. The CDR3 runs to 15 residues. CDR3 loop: CASSYDRVGNQPQHF. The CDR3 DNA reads TGTGCCAGCAGTTACGACAGGGTTGGCAATCAGCCCCAGCATTTT.

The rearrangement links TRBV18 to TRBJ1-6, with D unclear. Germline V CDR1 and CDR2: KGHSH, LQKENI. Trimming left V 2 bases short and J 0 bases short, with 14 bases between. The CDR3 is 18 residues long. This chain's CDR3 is CASSPFPDISSYNSPLHF. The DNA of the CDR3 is TGTGCCAGCTCACCATTCCCCGACATTAGCTCCTATAATTCACCCCTCCACTTT.

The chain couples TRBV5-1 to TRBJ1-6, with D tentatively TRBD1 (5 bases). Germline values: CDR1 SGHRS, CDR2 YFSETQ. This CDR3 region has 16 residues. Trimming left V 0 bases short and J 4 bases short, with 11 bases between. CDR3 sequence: CASSLGGVSYNSPLHF. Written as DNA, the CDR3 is TGCGCCAGCAGCTTGGGGGGCGTCTCATATAATTCACCCCTCCACTTT.

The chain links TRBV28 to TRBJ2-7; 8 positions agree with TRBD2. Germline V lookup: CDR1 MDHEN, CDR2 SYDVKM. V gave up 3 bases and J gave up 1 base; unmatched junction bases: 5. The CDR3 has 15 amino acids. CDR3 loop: CASSFPSGGSYEQYF. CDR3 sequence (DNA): TGTGCCAGCAGTTTTCCGTCGGGAGGGTCCTACGAGCAGTACTTC.

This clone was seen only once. The CDR3, as DNA: TGTGCCAGCAGCACAGCGGGAGGGCCGTCCTACGAGCAGTACTTC. Translating gives CASSTAGGPSYEQYF. The J gene is TRBJ2-7, the V gene TRBV7-2; 10 bases match TRBD2. Germline CDR1 SGHTA, CDR2 FQGNSA. With V trimmed by 5 bases and J by 1 base, 5 bases remained unmatched. This CDR3 spans 15 amino acids.

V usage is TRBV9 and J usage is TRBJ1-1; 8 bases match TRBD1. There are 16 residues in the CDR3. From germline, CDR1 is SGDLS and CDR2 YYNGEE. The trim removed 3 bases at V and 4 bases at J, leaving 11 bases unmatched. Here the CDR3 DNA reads TGTGCCAGCAGCGCCCAAGGACAGGGTTCGGCCACTGAAGCTTTCTTT. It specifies CASSAQGQGSATEAFF.

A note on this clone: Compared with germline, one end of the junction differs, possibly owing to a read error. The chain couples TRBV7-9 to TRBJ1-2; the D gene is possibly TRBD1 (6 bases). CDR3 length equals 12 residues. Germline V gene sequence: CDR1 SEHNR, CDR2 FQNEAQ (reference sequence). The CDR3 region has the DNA TGTTCCAGCAGCAGGACAGCTTATGGCTACACCTTC. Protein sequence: CSSSRTAYGYTF.

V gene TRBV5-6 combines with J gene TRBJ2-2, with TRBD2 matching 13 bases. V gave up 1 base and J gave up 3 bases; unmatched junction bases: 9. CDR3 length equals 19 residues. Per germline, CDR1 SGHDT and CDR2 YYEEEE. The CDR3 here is CASSLFVTSGRTDTGELFF. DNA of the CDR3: TGTGCCAGCAGCTTGTTTGTGACTAGCGGGAGGACGGACACCGGGGAGCTGTTTTTT.

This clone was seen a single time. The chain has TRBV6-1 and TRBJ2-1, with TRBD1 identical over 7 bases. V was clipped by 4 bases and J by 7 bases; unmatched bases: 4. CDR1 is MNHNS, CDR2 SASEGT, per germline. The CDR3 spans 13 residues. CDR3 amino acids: CASSGYRGNEQFF. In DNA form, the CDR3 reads TGTGCCAGCAGTGGGTACAGGGGAAATGAGCAGTTCTTC.

Written as DNA, the CDR3 is TGTGCCAGCAGCCCCGCCGGCGACAGGGAGGAAAACATTCAGTACTTC. Residues: CASSPAGDREENIQYF. The chain has TRBV11-2 and TRBJ2-4; D possibly corresponds to TRBD1 (7 bases). Germline V gene sequence: CDR1 SGHAT, CDR2 FQNNGV. Trimming cost V 5 bases and J 5 bases, with 19 bases left between them. This CDR3 spans 16 amino acids.

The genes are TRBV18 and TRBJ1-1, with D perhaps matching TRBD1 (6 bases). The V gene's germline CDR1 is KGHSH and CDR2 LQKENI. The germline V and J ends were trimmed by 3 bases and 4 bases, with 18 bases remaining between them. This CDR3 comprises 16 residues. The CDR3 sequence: CASSPQKQEGGTEAFF. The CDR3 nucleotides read TGTGCCAGCTCACCTCAAAAGCAGGAAGGGGGCACTGAAGCTTTCTTT.

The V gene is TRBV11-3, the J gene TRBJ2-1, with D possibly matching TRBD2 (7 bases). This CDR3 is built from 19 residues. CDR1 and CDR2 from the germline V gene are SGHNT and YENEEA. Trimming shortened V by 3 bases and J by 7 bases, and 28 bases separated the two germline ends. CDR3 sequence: CASSLFVVEGGGTRNEQFF. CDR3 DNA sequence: TGTGCCAGCAGCTTGTTCGTGGTTGAGGGAGGGGGGACACGGAATGAGCAGTTCTTC.

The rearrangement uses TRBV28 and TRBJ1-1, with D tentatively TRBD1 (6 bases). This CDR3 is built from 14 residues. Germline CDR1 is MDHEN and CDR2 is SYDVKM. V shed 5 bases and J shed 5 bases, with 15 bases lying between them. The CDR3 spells CASSIDVTGTEAFF. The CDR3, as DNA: TGTGCCAGCAGTATCGACGTGACAGGAACTGAAGCTTTCTTT.

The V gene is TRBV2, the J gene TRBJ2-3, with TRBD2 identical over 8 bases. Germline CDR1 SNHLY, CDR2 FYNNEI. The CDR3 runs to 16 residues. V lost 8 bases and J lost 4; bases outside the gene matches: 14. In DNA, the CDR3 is TGTGCCAGCCGACGATCCCCGGGGGGGGCAGCAGATACGCAGTATTTT. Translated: CASRRSPGGAADTQYF.

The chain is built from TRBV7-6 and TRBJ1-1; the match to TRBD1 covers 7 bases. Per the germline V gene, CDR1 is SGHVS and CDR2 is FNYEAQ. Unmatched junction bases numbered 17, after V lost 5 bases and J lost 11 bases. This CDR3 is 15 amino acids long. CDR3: CASSPRQGTNMRAFF. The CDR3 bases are TGTGCCAGCAGCCCCAGACAGGGAACAAATATGCGGGCTTTCTTT.

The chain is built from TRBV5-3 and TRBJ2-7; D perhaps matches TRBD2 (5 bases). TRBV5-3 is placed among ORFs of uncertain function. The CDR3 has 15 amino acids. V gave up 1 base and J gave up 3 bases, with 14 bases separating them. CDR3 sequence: CARSLTSNRDYEQYF. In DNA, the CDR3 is TGTGCCAGAAGCTTGACGTCGAACCGGGACTACGAGCAGTACTTC.

The CDR3 DNA reads as TGTGCCAGCAGTCGACAGGGGACTAACTATGGCTACACCTTC. Translated, it gives CASSRQGTNYGYTF. The chain joins TRBV28 to TRBJ1-2; 8 nucleotides match TRBD1. Germline-derived CDR1 and CDR2 are MDHEN and SYDVKM. The CDR3 runs 14 residues. Losses at the gene ends were 5 bases for V and 0 bases for J; bases not matched to a gene: 2.

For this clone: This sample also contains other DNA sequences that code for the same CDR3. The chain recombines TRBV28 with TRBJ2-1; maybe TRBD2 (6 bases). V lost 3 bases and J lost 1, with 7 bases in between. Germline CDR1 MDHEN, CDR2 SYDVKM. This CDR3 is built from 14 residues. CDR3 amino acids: CASSFAGSYNEQFF. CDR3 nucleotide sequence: TGTGCCAGCAGTTTCGCGGGGTCCTACAATGAGCAGTTCTTC.

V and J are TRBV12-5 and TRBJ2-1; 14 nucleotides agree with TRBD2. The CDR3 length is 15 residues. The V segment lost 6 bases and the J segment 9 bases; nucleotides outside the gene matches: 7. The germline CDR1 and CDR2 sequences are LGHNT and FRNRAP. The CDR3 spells CASGGTSGRIGEQFF. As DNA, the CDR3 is TGTGCTAGTGGGGGGACTAGCGGGAGAATAGGTGAGCAGTTCTTC.

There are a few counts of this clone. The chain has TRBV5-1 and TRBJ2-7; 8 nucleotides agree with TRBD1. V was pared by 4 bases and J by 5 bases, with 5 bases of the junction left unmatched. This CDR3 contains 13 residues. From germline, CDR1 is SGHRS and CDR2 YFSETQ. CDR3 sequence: CASSLAQGDEQYF. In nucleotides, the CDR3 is TGCGCCAGCAGCCTGGCACAGGGGGACGAGCAGTACTTC. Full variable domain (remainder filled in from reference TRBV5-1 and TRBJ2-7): KAGVTQTPRYLIKTRGQQVTLSCSPISGHRSVSWYQQTPGQGLQFLFEYFSETQRNKGNFPGRFSGRQFSNSRSEMNVSTLELGDSALYLCASSLAQGDEQYFGPGTRLTVT.

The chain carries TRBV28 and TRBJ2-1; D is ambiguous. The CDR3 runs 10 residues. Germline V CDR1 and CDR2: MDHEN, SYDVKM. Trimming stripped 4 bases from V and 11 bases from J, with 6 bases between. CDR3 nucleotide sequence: TGTGCCAGCAGTTCTACCAAGCAGTTCTTC. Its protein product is CASSSTKQFF.

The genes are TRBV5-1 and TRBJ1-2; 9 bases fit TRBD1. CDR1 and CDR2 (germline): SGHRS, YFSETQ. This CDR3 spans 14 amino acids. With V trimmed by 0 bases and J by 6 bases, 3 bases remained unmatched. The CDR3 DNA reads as TGCGCCAGCAGCTTGGGACAGGGGGAAGATGGCTACACCTTC. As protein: CASSLGQGEDGYTF.

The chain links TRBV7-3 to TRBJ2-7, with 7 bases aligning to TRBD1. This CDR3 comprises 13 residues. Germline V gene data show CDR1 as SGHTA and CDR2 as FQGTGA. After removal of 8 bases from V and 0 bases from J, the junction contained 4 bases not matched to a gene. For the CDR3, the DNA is TGTGCCAGCCGGGACAGCAACTCCTACGAGCAGTACTTC. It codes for CASRDSNSYEQYF.